This record looks at one T cell receptor beta chain sequence and its context. Assay: immunoSEQ multiplex PCR; the TCRdb copy retains only in-frame clones and omits some. The sample gives approximately 300,000 clones, approximately 85% of which show up once; 3.5% to 5.5% is in the top ten. The CDR3 consists of 15 residues. Germline CDR1 is SGHTA and CDR2 is FQGTGA. The germline V and J ends were trimmed by 0 bases and 7 bases, with 13 bases remaining between them. This entry comes from a study of blood T cell repertoires in COVID-19. The sequence came from a woman in her 30s who had recovered from COVID-19. The source material was PBMCs or T cells enriched from blood (not recorded which). The chain carries TRBV7-3 and TRBJ2-1; D gene ambiguous. The CDR3 here is CASSLTGSLGNEQFF. CDR3 sequence (DNA): TGTGCCAGCAGCTTAACGGGCAGCCTTGGGAATGAGCAGTTCTTC. The full variable domain, rest sourced from reference TRBV7-3 and TRBJ2-1, is GAGVSQTPSNKVTEKGKYVELRCDPISGHTALYWYRQSLGQGPEFLIYFQGTGAADDSGLPNDRFFAVRPEGSVSTLKIQRTERGDSAVYLCASSLTGSLGNEQFFGPGTRLTVL.